This TCR beta chain came from a study of blood T cell repertoires in COVID-19. Study overall: The origin of the acute and convalescent COVID-19 samples was the United States, Italy and Spain.

The table came from immunoSEQ multiplex PCR; TCRdb's copy has only in-frame clones and leaves some out. The sample consists of some 360,000 clones, about 88% of them appearing once. Enrolled through a virtual design, the participants were between 18 and 89 years of age and came from about two dozen US areas. Before they entered the study, exposed participants had met a COVID-19 case within 2 weeks. The source is a woman under 40 who had been exposed to COVID-19. The sequencing sample was made of PBMCs or T cells enriched from blood (not recorded which).

The chain's CDR3 is CASSSQGDGHNSPLHF. DNA for the CDR3: TGTGCCAGCAGCTCGCAGGGGGACGGACATAATTCACCCCTCCACTTT. This chain links TRBV7-2 with TRBJ1-6, with 7 bases lining up with TRBD1. After removal of 4 bases from V and 5 bases from J, the junction contained 8 bases not matched to a gene. CDR1 is SGHTA, CDR2 FQGNSA, per germline. CDR3 length: 16 residues.